Following are 11 T cell receptor beta chains from one sample sequenced in a study of radiation and T cells in renal cell carcinoma. The protocol was immunoSEQ multiplex PCR, while the TCRdb copy is restricted to in-frame clones and leaves out a portion. The sample lists about 140,000 clones; roughly 83% were seen once. Time point here: baseline pretreatment blood. As to treatment: 15 Gy SBRT to primary tumor, nephrectomy 4 weeks later. The specimen comprised blood, sampled from a patient whose treatment included radiotherapy and nephrectomy. These TCRs come from a woman aged 50 to 60 with renal cell carcinoma.

The rearrangement uses TRBV28 and TRBJ1-5; D is uncertain. The CDR3 loop spans 15 amino acids. V was pared by 2 bases and J by 7 bases, with 15 bases between. Germline CDR1 MDHEN, CDR2 SYDVKM. The CDR3 sequence: CASSLQGRAVQPQHF. The CDR3 DNA sequence: TGTGCCAGCAGTTTACAAGGGCGGGCAGTACAGCCCCAGCATTTT.

V gene TRBV15 combines with J gene TRBJ1-3; D gene unclear. The CDR3 runs to 17 residues. CDR1 LNHNV and CDR2 YYDKDF come from the germline V gene (reference sequence). V was cut by 4 bases and J by 2 bases, with 18 bases left in between. The CDR3 reads CATSTRSSPVPGNTIYF. CDR3 nucleotide sequence: TGTGCCACCAGCACTCGATCCTCCCCAGTCCCTGGAAACACCATATATTTT.

The chain employs TRBV4-1 and TRBJ2-7; 12 bases are a match to TRBD2. The junction had 7 bases not matched to a gene; V was cut back by 3 bases and J by 7 bases. This CDR3 has 15 amino acids. The germline gives CDR1 MGHRA, CDR2 YSYEKL. CDR3 loop: CASSQRTSGISEQYF. The CDR3 nucleotides are TGCGCCAGCAGCCAGAGGACTAGCGGGATATCGGAGCAGTACTTC.

The chain carries TRBV6-5 and TRBJ1-2, with D possibly TRBD1 on 6 matching bases. Germline assignment: CDR1 MNHEY and CDR2 SVGAGI. This CDR3 comprises 13 residues. Trimming left V 6 bases short and J 7 bases short, with 15 bases between. The CDR3 protein is CASRVTGNGGYTF. The CDR3 DNA is TGTGCCAGCAGAGTTACAGGGAACGGTGGCTACACCTTC.

This clone came up a few times. The genes are TRBV7-2 and TRBJ1-4; TRBD1 is a possible D gene (5 bases). This CDR3 comprises 15 residues. The germline V gene has CDR1 SGHTA and CDR2 FQGNSA. V gave up 5 bases and J gave up 2 bases, with 12 bases separating them. The CDR3 is CASSPMGGTNEKLFF. CDR3 DNA sequence: TGTGCCAGCAGCCCGATGGGGGGGACTAATGAAAAACTGTTTTTT.

In DNA form, the CDR3 reads TGTGCCAGCAGCGTACCCCAGGGACAGATTAACTATGGCTACACCTTC. Translating gives CASSVPQGQINYGYTF. This chain joins TRBV9 and TRBJ1-2; 7 nucleotides match TRBD1. CDR1 is SGDLS and CDR2 is YYNGEE in the germline V gene. V lost 1 base and J lost 1; bases outside the gene matches: 7. This CDR3 spans 16 amino acids.

The V and J genes are TRBV4-2 and TRBJ1-3; D is unclear. Trimming removed 0 bases from V and 0 bases from J, with 9 bases in between. This CDR3 spans 16 amino acids. Germline-derived CDR1 and CDR2 are LGHNA and YNFKEQ. CDR3 residues: CASSQDVGDSGNTIYF. The CDR3 DNA reads TGTGCCAGCAGCCAAGACGTCGGAGACTCTGGAAACACCATATATTTT.

The V and J genes are TRBV28 and TRBJ1-3; possibly TRBD1 for D (5 bases). The germline gives CDR1 MDHEN, CDR2 SYDVKM. Deletions cut 5 bases from V and 9 bases from J, with 17 bases between. This CDR3 has 14 residues. Here the CDR3 DNA reads TGTGCCAGCAGTACTGGGACGGCTGTTGGCACCATATATTTT. Amino acid sequence: CASSTGTAVGTIYF.

The V and J genes are TRBV28 and TRBJ2-1; D not certain. With 6 bases removed from V and 6 bases from J, the gap between germline ends came to 12 bases. This CDR3 is built from 13 residues. In germline, CDR1 is MDHEN, CDR2 SYDVKM. The CDR3 coding sequence is TGTGCCAGCAGCCCTCTCATGGTCAATGAGCAGTTCTTC. Amino acids: CASSPLMVNEQFF.

Remarks on this clone: The sample carries other DNA sequences with the same CDR3. This chain connects TRBV9 to TRBJ1-1; D is uncertain. Trimming cost V 2 bases and J 1 base, with 6 bases left between them. CDR3 size: 13 residues. Germline V gives CDR1 SGDLS, CDR2 YYNGEE. The CDR3 DNA is TGTGCCAGCAGCGTTGGCAGGAACACTGAAGCTTTCTTT. Protein product: CASSVGRNTEAFF.

The chain links TRBV7-2 to TRBJ2-1; 13 bases agree with TRBD2. With V trimmed by 5 bases and J by 6 bases, 4 bases remained unmatched. Germline V gene lookup returns CDR1 SGHTA and CDR2 FQGNSA. This CDR3 contains 15 residues. CDR3 region: CASSQGLAGANEQFF. The CDR3 nucleotides are TGTGCCAGCAGCCAAGGACTAGCGGGAGCCAATGAGCAGTTCTTC.